This is a list of T cell receptor beta chains from one sample in a study of sequential checkpoint blockade in melanoma. The assay was immunoSEQ multiplex PCR, and TCRdb's table has in-frame clones only and misses some. This sample has about 1,300 clones, with less than 65% found just once. Material: CD8+ T cells sorted from blood (inferred from file names), obtained from a patient given nivolumab and ipilimumab in sequence. These receptors were obtained from a human patient with melanoma. Some clones in this sample may be carry-over from other donors' samples. Each CDR3 is given with its conserved first and last residue. D genes are given only for firm matches.

J gene	D gene	V gene	CDR3 protein
TRBJ2-3	TRBD1	TRBV6-1	CASSEAQQGADTQYF
TRBJ2-1	.	TRBV6-1	CASTLGANDEQFF
TRBJ1-1	.	TRBV30	CAWETGVEAFF
TRBJ2-7	TRBD2	TRBV7-8	CASSILAGVDEQYF
TRBJ2-1	TRBD2	TRBV15	CATSSGSGAYNEQFF
TRBJ1-4	TRBD1	TRBV5-1	CASSSTGTGANEKLFF
TRBJ2-7	.	TRBV6-1	CASRMQGGLAYEQYF
TRBJ1-2	.	TRBV28	CASSLFGGANTF
TRBJ1-5	.	TRBV19	CASATDSNQPQHF
TRBJ2-1	TRBD2	TRBV7-3	CASSLAGGRHEQFF
TRBJ1-3	TRBD1	TRBV7-6	CASSLDRGTGNTIYF
TRBJ1-1	.	TRBV27	CASSFLKSPGEAFF
TRBJ2-3	.	TRBV4-3	CASSQEWAGSSTDTQYF
TRBJ1-4	.	TRBV11-2	CASSLAGTNEKLFF
TRBJ2-3	TRBD1	TRBV5-6	CASSPFGQGSITDTQYF
TRBJ2-7	.	TRBV2	CASNLLDSSYEQYF
TRBJ1-5	TRBD1	TRBV7-9	CASSPGTGNNQPQHF
TRBJ1-5	.	TRBV5-6	CASSLGGRRQPQHF
TRBJ2-2	.	TRBV4-1	CASRGAVINTGELFF
TRBJ2-5	.	TRBV11-3	CASSLGSGGAETQYF
TRBJ1-5	.	TRBV18	CASSPVAEYSNQPQHF
TRBJ2-1	.	TRBV6-1	CASSDSDWVKSSYNEQFF
TRBJ2-7	.	TRBV4-3	CASSQAGGAYEQYF
TRBJ2-3	TRBD1	TRBV19	CASSTRTGGTDTQYF
TRBJ2-5	.	TRBV5-1	CASSLSFSAGEETQYF
TRBJ2-7	TRBD1	TRBV14	CASSLDRGSHEQYF
TRBJ1-1	TRBD1	TRBV5-1	CASSPGTGETEAFF
TRBJ1-1	.	TRBV7-7	CAVFSIATANTEAFF
TRBJ2-5	.	TRBV7-6	CASSPEGLQETQYF
TRBJ1-5	.	TRBV10-2	CASSESPGNSNQPQHF
TRBJ2-1	TRBD2	TRBV28	CASSKPGLANEQFF
TRBJ1-2	TRBD1	TRBV6-5	CASGDRAGYGYTF
TRBJ2-2	.	TRBV15	CATSRDREGSGELFF
TRBJ2-3	TRBD1	TRBV28	CASSGQGTTDTQYF
TRBJ2-1	.	TRBV19	CASSIGPLEHNEQFF
TRBJ2-7	.	TRBV27	CASSTWGGLDSYEQYF
TRBJ1-2	TRBD1	TRBV7-9	CASSQGTGGPLGGYTF
TRBJ2-3	.	TRBV5-1	CASSLLEGQPPDTQYF
TRBJ1-1	TRBD1	TRBV11-2	CASSLGRTGVEAFF
TRBJ2-1	TRBD2	TRBV28	CASSGTSQLFEQFF
TRBJ1-6	.	TRBV7-9	CASSSTEAGDSPLHF